This T cell receptor beta chain was profiled in a study of CD8 T cells in Susac syndrome. The wider study: Patients with Susac syndrome were therapy-naive, on corticosteroids, or on intravenous immunoglobulin alone at the time that blood was drawn.

Patients having Susac syndrome satisfied recently defined diagnostic criteria for definite or probable disease. Negative isolation yielded CD8+ and CD4+ T cells; FACS enriched TEMRA cells. This CDR3 spans 13 amino acids. Germline loops: CDR1 LGHDT, CDR2 YNNKEL (reference sequence). V was cut by 1 base and J by 2 bases, with 5 bases left in between. Reverse transcription used roughly 0.5 to 1 ug RNA and random hexamers. Amplification of the TCR beta CDR3 was carried out by immunoSEQ multiplex PCR, which spanned a total of 54 Vbeta and 13 Jbeta segments. MiXCR was run by TCRdb on the immunoSEQ multiplex PCR reads, yielding one entry per CDR3 protein. The sample carries tens of thousands of distinct CDR3 sequences, about 92% recorded once.

This TCR came from a human donor with Susac syndrome. The sample was CD4+ T cells from PBMCs. The chain links TRBV3-1 to TRBJ2-5; D is ambiguous. The CDR3 sequence: CASSQGVQETQYF. Written as DNA, the CDR3 is TGTGCCAGCAGCCAAGGCGTACAAGAGACCCAGTACTTC.